This T cell receptor beta chain derives from a study of blood T cell repertoires in COVID-19. Study as a whole: Spain, Italy and the United States supplied samples that represented acute and convalescent COVID-19. PBMCs, B-cell-depleted T cells, or T cells provided the cDNA or gDNA that made up the material.

Clones were read by immunoSEQ multiplex PCR, and TCRdb kept only the in-frame ones, dropping some. This table has about 210,000 clones, more than 75% appearing once. The TCR was taken from a middle-aged woman with acute or convalescent COVID-19. Sequencing was carried out using peripheral blood.

In DNA form, the CDR3 reads TGTGCCAGCAGTTTATTGCGGGGGACGGGGAACACTGAAGCTTTCTTT. This gives the protein CASSLLRGTGNTEAFF. The V and J genes are TRBV28 and TRBJ1-1; tentative D call: TRBD1 (5 bases). From germline, CDR1 is MDHEN and CDR2 SYDVKM. Trimming removed 1 base from V and 1 base from J, with 13 bases in between. The CDR3 spans 16 residues.